This T cell receptor (beta chain) was obtained from a study of CD8+ T cells in alopecia areata. Study findings and constraints: An increase in clonality over normal scalp was evident in lesional scalp, especially alopecia totalis/universalis.

This CDR3 region has 13 residues. V lost 4 bases and J lost 7, with 14 bases in between. The germline V gene encodes CDR1 SGHTA and CDR2 FQGNSA. As the sequencing template, cDNA was produced by extracting RNA and reverse transcribing it. Method: immunoSEQ multiplex PCR; TCRdb's copy keeps in-frame clones and lacks some. The sample has about 150,000 clones; around 57% are singletons. Regarding this clone: Its antigen is still unknown.

The genes are TRBV7-2 and TRBJ2-7, with D possibly matching TRBD2 (5 bases). The receptor comes from a human donor in good health. Source material: CD4+ T cells sorted from blood. The CDR3 nucleotides read TGTGCCAGCAGCTCCACTAGAACGGGAGAGCAGTACTTC. Its translation: CASSSTRTGEQYF.